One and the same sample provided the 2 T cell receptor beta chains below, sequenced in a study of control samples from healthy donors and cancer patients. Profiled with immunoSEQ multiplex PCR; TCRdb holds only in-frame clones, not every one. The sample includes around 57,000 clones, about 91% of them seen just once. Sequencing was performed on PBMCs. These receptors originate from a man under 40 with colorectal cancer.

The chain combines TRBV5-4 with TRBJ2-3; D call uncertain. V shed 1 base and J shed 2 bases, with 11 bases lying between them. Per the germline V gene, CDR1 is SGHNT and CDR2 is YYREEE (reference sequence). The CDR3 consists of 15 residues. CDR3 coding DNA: TGTGCCAGCAGCTTGCCAGAAGGCATCACAGATACGCAGTATTTT. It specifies CASSLPEGITDTQYF.

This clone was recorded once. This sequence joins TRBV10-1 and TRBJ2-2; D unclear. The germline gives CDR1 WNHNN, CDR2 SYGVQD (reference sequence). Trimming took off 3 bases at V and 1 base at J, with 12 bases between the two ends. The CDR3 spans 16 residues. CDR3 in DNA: TGCGCCAGCAGTGATAACGAGGTCAGGAACACCGGGGAGCTGTTTTTT. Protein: CASSDNEVRNTGELFF.